A single sample is the source of the 29 T cell receptor beta chains below, sequenced in a study of blood T cell repertoires in COVID-19. The repertoire was sequenced with immunoSEQ multiplex PCR; TCRdb's copy has only in-frame clones and lacks some. The sample includes more than 75,000 clones, 84% of them seen just once. The sequenced sample was peripheral blood. These receptors originate from a human donor in a cohort sampled during active COVID-19.

This chain uses TRBV7-2 with TRBJ1-1; a weak D match, TRBD1 (6 bases). The V end was cut by 3 bases, the J end by 10 bases, with 18 bases between. CDR3 length: 14 amino acids. The V gene's germline CDR1 is SGHTA and CDR2 FQGNSA. This CDR3 reads CASSFSDSLSGAFF. The DNA of the CDR3 is TGTGCCAGCAGCTTCTCGGACAGCCTCAGCGGAGCTTTCTTT.

J is TRBJ1-2 and V is TRBV11-2, with 9 bases fitting TRBD1. Losses at the gene ends were 5 bases for V and 7 bases for J; bases not matched to a gene: 5. Germline CDR1 and CDR2: SGHAT and FQNNGV. This CDR3 has 13 residues. The CDR3 DNA reads TGTGCCAGCAGCACCGGGACAGGGAGTGGCTACACCTTC. Protein sequence: CASSTGTGSGYTF.

The chain joins TRBV3-1 (or the pseudogene TRBV3-2) to TRBJ1-4; TRBD1 matches 7 bases. Losses at the gene ends were 0 bases for V and 3 bases for J; bases not matched to a gene: 4. Germline loops: CDR1 LGHDT, CDR2 YNNKEL (reference sequence). The CDR3 length is 16 residues. The CDR3 DNA is TGTGCCAGCAGCCAAGACGACAGGGTATCTAATGAAAAACTGTTTTTT. It is translated as CASSQDDRVSNEKLFF.

Written as DNA, the CDR3 is TGTGCCAGCTTCCAGGCCAGGTCTGGCTACACCTTC. Residues: CASFQARSGYTF. The chain uses TRBV6-5 and TRBJ1-2; D is uncertain. Germline V CDR1 and CDR2: MNHEY, SVGAGI. CDR3 size: 12 residues. The V end lost 8 bases, the J end lost 7 bases, and 14 bases lay between the germline ends.

The V and J genes are TRBV3-1 (or the pseudogene TRBV3-2) and TRBJ2-1; the match to TRBD2 covers 8 bases. The J segment lost 10 bases and the V segment lost 1 base, leaving 3 bases of the junction unmatched. The germline CDR1 and CDR2 sequences are LGHDT and YNNKEL (reference sequence). This CDR3 contains 13 residues. CDR3 coding DNA: TGTGCCAGCAGCCAAGGGACTAGCAGGGAGCAGTTCTTC. Its protein is CASSQGTSREQFF.

The rearrangement joins TRBV9 to TRBJ1-1; TRBD1 aligns across 7 bases. This CDR3 has 15 amino acids. The V gene end was trimmed by 1 base and the J gene end by 7 bases; junction bases not matched to a gene: 10. Germline V gene lookup returns CDR1 SGDLS and CDR2 YYNGEE. CDR3 sequence: CASSVSPNRDSEAFF. As DNA, the CDR3 is TGTGCCAGCAGCGTATCCCCTAACCGGGACAGTGAAGCTTTCTTT.

The V and J genes are TRBV6-4 and TRBJ2-5, with 7 bases that match TRBD1. The ends lost 7 bases at V and 0 bases at J; junction bases unmatched: 8. The CDR3 loop spans 15 amino acids. Looked up from germline, CDR1 is MRHNA and CDR2 is SNTAGT. Here the CDR3 reads CASTSGTVDQETQYF. Here the CDR3 DNA reads TGTGCCAGCACCTCCGGGACAGTAGACCAAGAGACCCAGTACTTC.

This rearrangement joins TRBV10-3 to TRBJ2-3; possible D gene TRBD2, 6 bases. The CDR3 contains 18 residues. Germline assignment: CDR1 ENHRY and CDR2 SYGVKD. Trimming took off 0 bases at V and 1 base at J, with 17 bases between the two ends. This CDR3 is CAISESWASGGGTDTQYF. DNA of the CDR3: TGTGCCATCAGTGAGTCGTGGGCGTCCGGAGGGGGCACAGATACGCAGTATTTT.

The gene calls are TRBV3-1 (or the pseudogene TRBV3-2) and TRBJ2-1, with TRBD2 matching 14 bases. The germline gives CDR1 LGHDT, CDR2 YNNKEL (reference sequence). V gave up 4 bases and J gave up 5 bases; unmatched junction bases: 4. The CDR3 length is 16 residues. The CDR3 DNA reads as TGTGCCAGCAGCCGAGGACTAGCGGGGGGCGACAATGAGCAGTTCTTC. As protein: CASSRGLAGGDNEQFF.

The chain links TRBV2 to TRBJ1-2, with D tentatively TRBD1 (5 bases). The CDR3 runs 13 residues. CDR1 and CDR2 from the germline V gene are SNHLY and FYNNEI. The V and J ends lost 7 bases and 6 bases respectively, with 15 bases between them. The CDR3 region has the DNA TGTGCCAGCATCTATGGGGCCTTAAATGGCTACACCTTC. It specifies CASIYGALNGYTF.

This clone has just one count. The chain combines TRBV5-8 with TRBJ1-1, with D uncertain. Germline-derived CDR1 and CDR2 are SGHTS and YDEGEE. This CDR3 has 13 residues. With 2 bases removed from V and 0 bases from J, the gap between germline ends came to 5 bases. For the CDR3, the DNA is TGTGCCAGCAGCTTTACAGTGAACACTGAAGCTTTCTTT. This sequence encodes CASSFTVNTEAFF.

The genes are TRBV20-1 and TRBJ2-5, with D tentatively TRBD2 (6 bases). Germline V gene sequence: CDR1 DFQATT, CDR2 SNEGSKA (reference sequence). This CDR3 is built from 13 residues. The V gene lost 3 bases and the J gene lost 1 base, with 9 bases spanning the gap. The CDR3 spells CSASNSGQETQYF. The CDR3 DNA follows: TGCAGTGCTAGTAATAGCGGCCAAGAGACCCAGTACTTC.

The chain combines TRBV10-3 with TRBJ2-6, with D possibly being TRBD2 (6 bases). Germline V lookup: CDR1 ENHRY, CDR2 SYGVKD. With 2 bases removed from V and 0 bases from J, the gap between germline ends came to 8 bases. The CDR3 spans 16 residues. Here the CDR3 DNA reads TGTGCCATCAGTGAGACTAGCAGCTCTGGGGCCAACGTCCTGACTTTC. It is translated as CAISETSSSGANVLTF.

The V call is TRBV27, the J call TRBJ1-6, with D unresolved. The V and J ends lost 2 bases and 0 bases respectively, with 8 bases between them. The CDR3 is 16 residues long. The germline V gene has CDR1 MNHEY and CDR2 SMNVEV (reference sequence). As DNA, the CDR3 is TGTGCCAGCAGTTTAATTGGCAACTCCTATAATTCACCCCTCCACTTT. Translating it yields CASSLIGNSYNSPLHF.

The V and J genes are TRBV29-1 and TRBJ1-1; D not certain. CDR3 length: 12 amino acids. V was shortened by 6 bases and J by 13 bases, with 21 bases between the two germline ends. Germline CDR1 SQVTM, CDR2 ANQGSEA. The CDR3 nucleotides are TGCAGCGTGGGCCCGCCGGAATCCACGGGTTTCTTT. This gives the protein CSVGPPESTGFF.

The chain carries TRBV7-7 and TRBJ1-4; 7 nucleotides align to TRBD1. Trimming removed 3 bases from V and 7 bases from J; junction bases left unmatched: 2. Germline CDR1 is SSHAT and CDR2 is FNYEAQ (reference sequence). The CDR3 is made up of 13 amino acids. The CDR3 sequence: CASSLRQGEKLFF. Written as DNA, the CDR3 is TGTGCCAGCAGCTTGAGACAGGGTGAAAAACTGTTTTTT.

The chain uses TRBV19 and TRBJ1-1; D is possibly TRBD1 (6 bases). Per the germline V gene, CDR1 is LNHDA and CDR2 is SQIVND (reference sequence). The V end was cut by 7 bases, the J end by 1 base, with 19 bases between. There are 16 residues in the CDR3. The CDR3 spells CASMGGHVGGNTEAFF. For the CDR3, the DNA is TGTGCCAGTATGGGAGGGCACGTAGGGGGGAACACTGAAGCTTTCTTT.

This chain joins TRBV5-1 and TRBJ1-3; D possibly corresponds to TRBD1 (5 bases). Germline assignment: CDR1 SGHRS and CDR2 YFSETQ. The V and J ends lost 5 bases and 0 bases respectively, with 9 bases between them. The CDR3 is 14 residues long. CDR3 sequence (DNA): TGCGCCAGCAGTCGGGACTTCTCTGGAAACACCATATATTTT. Protein: CASSRDFSGNTIYF. Looking up the rest from reference TRBV5-1 and TRBJ1-3 gives the full variable domain: KAGVTQTPRYLIKTRGQQVTLSCSPISGHRSVSWYQQTPGQGLQFLFEYFSETQRNKGNFPGRFSGRQFSNSRSEMNVSTLELGDSALYLCASSRDFSGNTIYFGEGSWLTVV.

The chain combines TRBV10-3 with TRBJ2-5; 9 nucleotides match TRBD1. V gave up 6 bases and J gave up 1 base; unmatched junction bases: 3. The CDR3 is made up of 14 amino acids. Germline lookup yields CDR1 ENHRY and CDR2 SYGVKD. In nucleotides, the CDR3 is TGTGCCATCAGGGAGGGACAGGGCCAAGAGACCCAGTACTTC. It specifies CAIREGQGQETQYF.

Notes on this clone: Other DNA sequences within the sample encode an identical CDR3. The genes are TRBV7-3 and TRBJ2-2, with TRBD1 identical over 10 bases. The V gene end was trimmed by 5 bases and the J gene end by 3 bases; junction bases not matched to a gene: 6. This CDR3 is 16 amino acids long. The V gene's germline CDR1 is SGHTA and CDR2 FQGTGA. The CDR3 region is CASSGQGGADTGELFF. CDR3 DNA: TGTGCCAGCAGCGGACAGGGGGGTGCGGACACCGGGGAGCTGTTTTTT.

This chain uses TRBV5-8 with TRBJ2-5; 7 nucleotides align to TRBD2. Unmatched junction bases numbered 15, after V lost 5 bases and J lost 2 bases. The germline CDR1 and CDR2 sequences are SGHTS and YDEGEE. The CDR3 is 17 residues long. CDR3: CASRPLGRGYPQETQYF. For the CDR3, the DNA is TGTGCCAGCAGACCCCTCGGGCGGGGGTACCCACAAGAGACCCAGTACTTC.

V and J are TRBV7-9 and TRBJ2-1; 7 nucleotides line up with TRBD1. J gave up 3 bases and V 5 bases, and 10 bases lay outside the gene matches. Germline lookup yields CDR1 SEHNR and CDR2 FQNEAQ (reference sequence). The CDR3 is made up of 16 amino acids. Here the CDR3 reads CASSAEQGRVYNEQFF. The CDR3 nucleotides are TGTGCCAGCAGCGCGGAACAGGGGAGAGTCTACAATGAGCAGTTCTTC. Based on the CDR3 plus reference TRBV7-9 and TRBJ2-1, the full variable domain is DTGVSQNPRHKITKRGQNVTFRCDPISEHNRLYWYRQTLGQGPEFLTYFQNEAQLEKSRLLSDRFSAERPKGSFSTLEIQRTEQGDSAMYLCASSAEQGRVYNEQFFGPGTRLTVL.

This rearrangement joins TRBV11-2 to TRBJ1-4; D is possibly TRBD1 (6 bases). This CDR3 region has 14 residues. Per germline, CDR1 SGHAT and CDR2 FQNNGV. The V and J ends lost 2 bases and 5 bases respectively, with 9 bases between them. In DNA, the CDR3 is TGTGCCAGCAGCTTATGGGGGGGCAATGAAAAACTGTTTTTT. Translated: CASSLWGGNEKLFF.

This clone was detected once. The J gene is TRBJ2-7, the V gene TRBV19; 8 positions agree with TRBD1. Germline V lookup: CDR1 LNHDA, CDR2 SQIVND (reference sequence). The V gene end was trimmed by 6 bases and the J gene end by 9 bases; junction bases not matched to a gene: 10. The CDR3 loop spans 13 amino acids. In nucleotides, the CDR3 is TGTGCCAGTAGGGACGGACAGGGTAGCGCGCAGTACTTC. Translated, it gives CASRDGQGSAQYF.

The chain is built from TRBV12-5 and TRBJ2-7, with 7 bases lining up with TRBD2. Germline V gene data show CDR1 as LGHNT and CDR2 as FRNRAP. This CDR3 contains 13 residues. J lost 2 bases, V lost 9 bases, and 7 bases had no gene match. The CDR3 region is CASGMGGTYEQYF. CDR3 coding DNA: TGTGCTAGCGGGATGGGGGGGACCTACGAGCAGTACTTC.

In nucleotides, the CDR3 is TGTGCCTTCATACCAGGACTGGTTGGTCTAGATACGCAGTATTTT. It encodes CAFIPGLVGLDTQYF. The chain is built from TRBV7-9 and TRBJ2-3; TRBD2 is a possible D gene (5 bases). Trimming stripped 11 bases from V and 5 bases from J, with 23 bases between. Germline V gene lookup returns CDR1 SEHNR and CDR2 FQNEAQ (reference sequence). The CDR3 spans 15 residues.

This chain connects TRBV5-6 to TRBJ2-2; tentative D call: TRBD1 (6 bases). The CDR3 sequence is 15 residues long. CDR1 is SGHDT and CDR2 is YYEEEE in the germline V gene. Trimming pared 0 bases from V and 3 bases from J, leaving 9 bases between. The CDR3 region is CASSLVTGYTGELFF. In DNA form, the CDR3 reads TGTGCCAGCAGCTTGGTTACAGGGTACACCGGGGAGCTGTTTTTT.

The chain carries TRBV18 and TRBJ2-5; the D is unclear. Germline assignment: CDR1 KGHSH and CDR2 LQKENI. This CDR3 is built from 16 residues. Trimming cost V 3 bases and J 8 bases, with 22 bases left between them. CDR3 DNA: TGTGCCAGCTCACCTAAGACGGAGCCAATTTTTGGAACCCAGTACTTC. It encodes CASSPKTEPIFGTQYF.

The rearrangement joins TRBV5-1 to TRBJ1-4; D is uncertain. This CDR3 has 16 amino acids. Germline V gives CDR1 SGHRS, CDR2 YFSETQ. V was clipped by 4 bases and J by 7 bases, with 20 bases between them. CDR3 residues: CASSQPLPGVGEKLFF. The CDR3 DNA reads TGCGCCAGCAGCCAACCACTTCCGGGAGTGGGTGAAAAACTGTTTTTT.